These 18 T cell receptor beta chains were all obtained from the same sample, sequenced in a study of neurological immune-mediated disorders. From the 5' RACE reads, TCRdb called clonotypes with MiXCR, one entry per CDR3 protein. The table lists 55,000 to 70,000 distinct CDR3 sequences, about an eighth of them singletons, with over 1.5% in the top ten. What was sequenced was PBMCs. Every receptor here comes from a man aged 55-75 years in good health.

The CDR3 here is CASSSWGQNTDTQYF. DNA of the CDR3: TGTGCCAGCAGCTCGTGGGGACAGAACACAGATACGCAGTATTTT. The chain uses TRBV5-5 and TRBJ2-3, with 7 bases matching TRBD1. Germline V gene data show CDR1 as SGHKS and CDR2 as YYEKEE (reference sequence). With V trimmed by 3 bases and J by 2 bases, 6 bases remained unmatched. The CDR3 length is 15 residues.

This clonotype was seen ten or more times. The genes are TRBV7-2 and TRBJ2-7; the match to TRBD1 covers 8 bases. Germline V CDR1 and CDR2: SGHTA, FQGNSA. Trimming took 1 base from V and 4 from J; bases not matched to a gene: 6. This CDR3 spans 15 amino acids. DNA for the CDR3: TGTGCCAGCAGCTTAGGCAGACAGGGGTGGTACGAGCAGTACTTC. Translation: CASSLGRQGWYEQYF.

This clonotype showed up many times. The chain employs TRBV28 and TRBJ1-1, with a possible D match to TRBD1 (6 bases). V lost 6 bases and J 7 bases, leaving 24 bases between the germline ends. CDR1 and CDR2 from the germline V gene are MDHEN and SYDVKM. CDR3 length equals 16 residues. This CDR3 is CASSRNREPPPIEAFF. Written as DNA, the CDR3 is TGTGCCAGCAGCCGGAACAGGGAACCCCCCCCGATTGAAGCTTTCTTT.

The table lists this clonotype with many counts. The rearrangement uses TRBV20-1 and TRBJ1-2, with D hard to call. Germline-derived CDR1 and CDR2 are DFQATT and SNEGSKA (reference sequence). CDR3 length: 14 amino acids. Between the trimmed V and J ends, which lost 7 bases and 2 bases, there was a span of 17 bases. CDR3 nucleotides: TGCAGTGGGGAGCATGAAAGCCAAAACTATGGCTACACCTTC. Residues: CSGEHESQNYGYTF.

A word on this clonotype: A much larger clone lies a single base off, so this may be a read error. The chain combines TRBV7-2 with TRBJ2-1; D gene uncertain. V was trimmed by 1 base and J by 4 bases, leaving 8 bases between them. Germline V gene lookup returns CDR1 SGHTA and CDR2 FQGNSA. The CDR3 is made up of 14 amino acids. DNA for the CDR3: TGTGCCAGCAGCTTAGGGTCAGCTTACAATGAGCAGTTCTTC. Translation gives CASSLGSAYNEQFF. Filled out from reference TRBV7-2 and TRBJ2-1, the complete variable domain reads GAGVSQSPSNKVTEKGKDVELRCDPISGHTALYWYRQSLGQGLEFLIYFQGNSAPDKSGLPSDRFSAERTGGSVSTLTIQRTQQEDSAVYLCASSLGSAYNEQFFGPGTRLTVL.

This clonotype was counted at least ten times. V usage is TRBV7-2 and J usage is TRBJ1-2; D unclear. CDR1 is SGHTA, CDR2 FQGNSA, per germline. The CDR3 spans 15 residues. Trimming shortened V by 2 bases and J by 8 bases, and 18 bases separated the two germline ends. The CDR3 nucleotides are TGTGCCAGCAGCTTATTTTTTCGGGGAACTAACGGCTACACCTTC. Amino acids: CASSLFFRGTNGYTF.

This clonotype was observed at least ten times. The chain couples TRBV5-1 to TRBJ2-3; D remains unclear. This CDR3 has 14 residues. Germline V gene lookup returns CDR1 SGHRS and CDR2 YFSETQ. V gave up 0 bases and J gave up 6 bases, with 11 bases separating them. CDR3 protein: CASSLVPAADTQYF. DNA for the CDR3: TGCGCCAGCAGCTTGGTACCAGCTGCGGATACGCAGTATTTT.

This clonotype occurred many times. J is TRBJ2-5 and V is TRBV10-3; D possibly corresponds to TRBD1 (5 bases). V lost 4 bases and J 2 bases, leaving 11 bases between the germline ends. This CDR3 is built from 14 residues. Looked up from germline, CDR1 is ENHRY and CDR2 is SYGVKD. CDR3 DNA: TGTGCCATCAGTGCAGGGCATTGGCAAGAGACCCAGTACTTC. Residues: CAISAGHWQETQYF.

The sample holds many counts of this clonotype. The J gene is TRBJ2-1, the V gene TRBV6-6; TRBD2 aligns across 7 bases. The V gene's germline CDR1 is MNHNY and CDR2 SVGAGI (reference sequence). V lost 6 bases, J lost 6 bases, and 8 bases stayed unmatched. This CDR3 region has 14 residues. CDR3 amino acids: CASRPELATNEQFF. For the CDR3, the DNA is TGTGCCAGCAGACCAGAACTAGCGACCAATGAGCAGTTCTTC.

This clonotype was seen ten or more times. The chain is built from TRBV3-1 and TRBJ2-1; either TRBD1 or TRBD2 may fit D (5 bases each). V was clipped by 1 base and J by 12 bases, with 22 bases between them. The CDR3 is 16 residues long. Germline V gives CDR1 LGHDT, CDR2 YNNKEL (reference sequence). Written as DNA, the CDR3 is TGTGCCAGCAGCCAAGTTGCGCTGGGGCCCGCCGCGGGGCAGTTCTTC. Translation gives CASSQVALGPAAGQFF.

This clonotype was recorded many times. This chain connects TRBV7-6 to TRBJ2-5; D may match TRBD1 or TRBD2 (5 bases each). The V end was cut by 4 bases, the J end by 13 bases, with 13 bases between. Germline CDR1 SGHVS, CDR2 FNYEAQ. The CDR3 loop spans 11 amino acids. The CDR3: CASSSGGPWYF. The CDR3 DNA reads TGTGCCAGCAGCTCTGGGGGTCCCTGGTACTTC.

This clonotype has at least ten counts. The CDR3, as DNA: TGTGCCAGCAGCCAAGCGGGGGGTGTAGATACGCAGTATTTT. This translates into CASSQAGGVDTQYF. The chain is built from TRBV7-2 and TRBJ2-3; 9 bases are a match to TRBD2. The germline CDR1 and CDR2 sequences are SGHTA and FQGNSA. The CDR3 extends over 14 amino acids. J lost 5 bases, V lost 5 bases, and 5 bases had no gene match. Complete variable domain (other parts from reference TRBV7-2 and TRBJ2-3): GAGVSQSPSNKVTEKGKDVELRCDPISGHTALYWYRQSLGQGLEFLIYFQGNSAPDKSGLPSDRFSAERTGGSVSTLTIQRTQQEDSAVYLCASSQAGGVDTQYFGPGTRLTVL.

The table lists this clonotype with many counts. This chain connects TRBV5-1 to TRBJ2-7, with D possibly TRBD1 on 6 matching bases. V lost 4 bases and J lost 0, with 11 bases in between. Germline CDR1 reads SGHRS; CDR2 reads YFSETQ. CDR3 size: 14 residues. CDR3 DNA: TGCGCCAGCAGCGCGACAGGAAACTCCTACGAGCAGTACTTC. Its translation is CASSATGNSYEQYF.

This clonotype was recorded many times. The genes are TRBV28 and TRBJ1-1, with D uncertain. This CDR3 has 13 amino acids. From germline, CDR1 is MDHEN and CDR2 SYDVKM. V was cut by 3 bases and J by 1 base, with 6 bases left in between. This CDR3 reads CASSFPRNTEAFF. For the CDR3, the DNA is TGTGCCAGCAGTTTCCCGCGGAACACTGAAGCTTTCTTT.

This clonotype was seen ten or more times. The chain carries TRBV15 and TRBJ2-5, with D possibly TRBD2 on 6 matching bases. This CDR3 contains 19 residues. V was trimmed by 1 base and J by 0 bases, leaving 21 bases between them. In germline, CDR1 is LNHNV, CDR2 YYDKDF (reference sequence). DNA for the CDR3: TGTGCCACCAGCAGAGGGGGTGGAGGGCCGAACCTGTACCAAGAGACCCAGTACTTC. Translating it yields CATSRGGGGPNLYQETQYF.

Many counts were recorded for this clonotype. V usage is TRBV5-6 and J usage is TRBJ2-4; possibly TRBD1 for D (7 bases). Germline loops: CDR1 SGHDT, CDR2 YYEEEE. The CDR3 has 18 residues. V lost 0 bases and J lost 1, with 17 bases in between. The DNA for the CDR3 is TGTGCCAGCAGCTTGGTTGGAGGGGGCGGTACGGCCAAAAACATTCAGTACTTC. Amino acids: CASSLVGGGGTAKNIQYF. The full variable domain, its missing parts supplied by reference TRBV5-6 and TRBJ2-4, is DAGVTQSPTHLIKTRGQQVTLRCSPKSGHDTVSWYQQALGQGPQFIFQYYEEEERQRGNFPDRFSGHQFPNYSSELNVNALLLGDSALYLCASSLVGGGGTAKNIQYFGAGTRLSVL.

V is TRBV5-1 and J is TRBJ2-3; TRBD2 aligns across 15 bases. The CDR3 is made up of 18 amino acids. J gave up 2 bases and V 4 bases, and 8 bases lay outside the gene matches. CDR1 and CDR2 from the germline V gene are SGHRS and YFSETQ. This chain's CDR3 is CASSRYGLAGGATDTQYF. CDR3 nucleotide sequence: TGCGCCAGCAGCCGGTATGGACTAGCGGGGGGGGCCACAGATACGCAGTATTTT.

The sample holds many counts of this clonotype. The rearrangement uses TRBV6-5 and TRBJ2-2; no definite D call. The CDR3 is 14 amino acids. Trimming removed 3 bases from V and 7 bases from J, with 12 bases in between. Germline V CDR1 and CDR2: MNHEY, SVGAGI. The CDR3 loop is CASSYEVLVGELFF. The CDR3 bases are TGTGCCAGCAGTTATGAGGTTCTAGTCGGGGAGCTGTTTTTT.